This section outlines one TCR beta chain sequence together with its context. Its antigen remains unidentified. No much larger clone exists at a distance of one base, and base qualities are not known. The library was obtained by the immunoSEQ multiplex PCR assay. A mixture of 60 forward primers for TCR Vbeta segments and 13 reverse primers for TCR Jbeta segments was used in the multiplex PCR. A multiplex PCR assay on genomic DNA amplified the CDR3 region of rearranged TCR beta genes. The Illumina HiSeq System was used to sequence the amplified TCR beta libraries as 87-base-pair reads. Under the source paper's analysis protocol: A later analysis counted about 82 million unique TCR beta chains across the 666 repertoires, and some 12 million of these chains were shared by at least two donors. A nearest-neighbor algorithm error-corrected the raw reads and collapsed the reads into unique sequences, merging closely related sequences to remove PCR and sequencing errors. To assign V, D and J gene segments, CDR3 sequences were aligned to IMGT reference sequences. For a sequence to be retained, a match of at least six nucleotides to both a V gene segment and a J gene segment was required. Rearrangements were classified as productive when the CDR3 lacked stop codons and remained in frame with V and J, and all other rearrangements were classified as non-productive. CDR3 was defined according to IMGT convention as the region running from the second conserved V-encoded cysteine to the conserved J-encoded phenylalanine. Sequences without an unambiguous match to a single V gene segment were excluded from the earlier analysis of 450 to 650 of the donors. In an earlier analysis of roughly 500 of the donors, V segments were called functional above 56.7% productive rearrangements and were called segregating when the between-donor standard deviation exceeded 5%. A statistical classification framework was built to diagnose cytomegalovirus status from the catalog of TCR beta chain sequences. V and J gene assignment, in a later analysis, came from comparing TCR nucleotide sequences with IMGT/GENE-DB human TR gene sequences. The TCRdist pipeline was used in a later analysis to assign CDR3 sequences and most-parsimonious VDJ recombination scenarios. In a later analysis, every TCR beta chain was defined by the combination of its CDR3 amino acid sequence and its V-gene family, and reads without a unique V-gene family were dropped. As a way to deal with suspected cross-contamination and a sequencing artifact, a later analysis dropped under 600 nucleotide sequences that were highly shared and had low generation probability. A later analysis calculated a clonal expansion index for each public chain from normalized within-repertoire ranks of inferred template counts. In a later analysis, generation probabilities were computed using a VDJ recombination model fitted to out-of-frame rearrangements, and the results were checked against IGoR. A later analysis scored TCR-TCR, TCR-HLA and TCR-CMV co-occurrence with hypergeometric tests, applying a repertoire-size bias correction to TCR pairs. To estimate false discovery rates, a later analysis permuted the HLA or CMV assignments 20 times. In a later analysis, co-occurring TCRs were grouped with DBSCAN, and TCRdist sequence similarity was added when clustering was performed within HLA-allele-positive subsets. Repertoires with fewer than 30,000 or more than 120,000 public chains, plus five repertoires with anomalous nucleotide sharing, were excluded from co-occurrence clustering. TCRdb provides this immuneACCESS table in a form limited to in-frame rearrangements. Some clones are lacking; in checked studies, under half of them reflect an unresolved V gene, and why the rest are absent is not known. V, J and clone size are taken as reported in that table, and D and trimming were inferred from the DNA itself. The table for this sample lists fewer than 70,000 clones; 65% to 90% of them were counted only once. The ten largest clones add up to less than 2% of the sample.

The CDR3, from cysteine to phenylalanine, totals 13 residues. Kept here is only the CDR3 DNA, which spans 39 bases and is read in frame from base 1. CDR1 SGHNT and CDR2 YENEEA were looked up in the germline V gene. The germline V and J ends show losses of 8 bases and 9 bases respectively, and no gene match explains 4 bases of the junction. The cohort was made up of roughly 670 healthy bone marrow donors. At the time of sampling, all cohort members were nominally healthy, though unrecorded immune exposures were likely present. CMV serostatus was positive for 289 and negative for about 50% of the roughly 700 cohort members, and was not recorded for this donor. A peripheral blood sample was provided by each donor, and peripheral blood mononuclear cells were used for TCR beta sequencing. The Qiagen DNeasy Blood Extraction Kit was used to extract genomic DNA from the blood cell samples. This entry comes from a study of cytomegalovirus exposure and HLA in healthy donors (dated by TCRdb to about 2017). Looking at the study overall: An earlier analysis of approximately 640 of the donors reported about 250 Gb of sequence data and around 110 million unique TCR beta sequences from some 180 million T cells. To study patterns of TCR occurrence, a later analysis re-analyzed previously published TCR beta repertoires from 550 to 800 donors and added high-resolution HLA genotyping. To decide whether each TCR beta V gene segment behaved as functional or pseudogenic, an earlier analysis of some 600 of the donors relied on high-throughput TCR beta sequencing. Of the approximately 400 genotyped donors, over 70% fell in the genetic ancestry cluster associated with self-reported Caucasian donors. About 5 DR-DQ haplotypes were handled as single units for association and clustering, since linkage in the cohort was strong. Typing coverage differed by locus: A, B, C, DRB1 and DQB1 were typed in roughly 620-640 donors, DQA1 in roughly 510, DPA1 in some 600, and DPB1 in 450 to 480. Alongside the repertoire data, information on donor age, sex, ethnicity and CMV serostatus was compiled. All discovery cohort repertoires had been generated on a single sequencing platform. The study was designed to test whether signatures of past pathogen exposure could be identified by cataloging public T cell receptors. The study used immunosequencing to profile the T cell repertoires of several hundred subjects and linked those repertoires to cytomegalovirus serostatus. Among some 410 genotyped donors of the cohort, an average of roughly 230,000 unique TCR beta nucleotide sequences was sequenced per donor, of which 15% to 20% were non-productive. About 320 gigabases of sequencing data and tens of millions of unique TCR sequences were included in an early release covering roughly 600 HLA-typed donors. Along with the approximately 650-subject first cohort, a separate validation cohort of 120 different subjects was used. A later genetic analysis used genome-wide SNP genotypes for 398 of the 666 donors, treating that subset as a discovery cohort. The study combined high-throughput TCR immunosequencing, statistical association of individual TCRs with disease status, and machine learning to predict cytomegalovirus infection status. Class I and class II HLA loci were covered by the typing at four-digit resolution. Rather than using new phenotypic data, the later analysis identified candidate immune exposures from TCR beta sequences and from how often those sequences occurred across donors. Summary of the overall study and its limitations: A further reported finding was that TCR beta sequences accurately predicted the HLA-A and HLA-B alleles for most subjects in the first cohort. Seventeen rarely observed V segments, including chromosome 9 orphons, were excluded from the earlier analysis of approximately 500 of the donors because counts were too low. A few of the identified cytomegalovirus-associated TCR beta chains were confirmed in vitro to be specific for cytomegalovirus antigens. In an earlier analysis of fewer than 700 of the donors, most TCR beta V segments appeared in productive rearrangements about 87% or about 30% of the time, broadly matching IMGT annotations. Across donors, most TCR sequences were observed very rarely, whereas some public TCRs were present in many individuals. Linkage disequilibrium might explain the correlated functional status among segregating V segments, but an unknown experimental factor could not be excluded. In a later analysis, several top co-occurrence clusters were reported to appear linked to parvovirus B19, influenza, CMV and Epstein-Barr virus. A total of about 150 TCR beta chains were listed by the study as associated with cytomegalovirus. When HLA alleles, especially DR and DQ, strongly co-occurred, TCR associations were difficult to assign to individual alleles. The only immune exposure information available for the cohort was CMV serostatus. Presence/absence analyses assumed roughly uniform sequencing depth across donors, an assumption that may not hold. According to a later analysis, TCR association rates differed among HLA loci, with DRB1 alleles showing the most associated TCRs and HLA-C alleles showing the fewest. A cluster of highly shared sequence variants was judged likely to be a technical artifact of the sequencing pipeline. The classifier was reported to diagnose cytomegalovirus status with high specificity and sensitivity in both the original cohort and the validation cohort. According to the authors, the approach could potentially be generalized to other disease states and immunological phenotypes. Because the 87-base-pair reads could not distinguish some IMGT-functional V segments, including TRBV6-2 and TRBV6-3, those segments were excluded. In a later analysis, HLA-associated TCR beta chains were found to be more clonally expanded and to have lower generation probabilities than equally common non-associated chains. This cohort had only TCR beta chains sequenced, and the lack of alpha or paired-chain data limited which features could be detected. In a later analysis, most CMV-associated TCR beta chains were found to appear HLA-restricted, with HLA associations seemingly driven largely by CMV exposure. At a false discovery rate of 0.05, a later analysis linked some 18,000 TCR beta sequences to specific HLA alleles. HLA typing was unavailable for some donors at each locus, so association tests used only the typed subset. Compared with the approximately 720-donor mean, donors in an Asian-associated ancestry cluster had fewer N-insertions in productive TCRs, according to a later genetic analysis. An association between a missense DCLRE1C variant and V-gene and J-gene trimming of TCR beta chains was found in a later genetic analysis and replicated in an independent cohort.

The receptor's source is a human donor in good health. This sequence uses TRBV11-3 and TRBJ2-1; a stretch of 13 junction bases matches TRBD2. Sequenced material: PBMCs. For the CDR3, the sequence is CASGLAGVSEQFF. The nucleotide sequence is given as TGTGCCAGCGGACTAGCGGGAGTCAGTGAGCAGTTCTTC.